This TCR beta chain emerged from a study of vaccination and CD4 T cells after COVID-19 (dated by TCRdb to between 2020 and 2023). Broadly, across the study: SARS-CoV-2 positivity had been established in the convalescent patients by nasal swab PCR, and mild disease was recorded in eight to ten of these patients and severe disease in one. Overlapping spike peptide pools from SARS-CoV-2 and from the common cold coronaviruses HCoV-NL63, HCoV-OC43 and HCoV-229E were used as culture stimuli. Post-vaccine blood samples were taken a median of roughly 75 days after the second vaccine dose, with a range of about 12 to 250 days. The convalescent cohort included six males and four females, with two Hispanic individuals, seven Caucasians, two Asians and one multiracial person. Post-COVID blood samples were collected from convalescent patients a median of around 100 days after diagnosis, with a range of roughly 35 to 170 days. The spike-specific CD4+ TCR repertoire was compared before and after mRNA vaccination in approximately ten COVID-19 convalescent patients and a handful of infection-naive healthy vaccine recipients. Each participant got two doses of either the Pfizer-BioNTech BNT162b2 vaccine (n=8) or the Moderna mRNA-1273 vaccine (n=2). Control cultures received a CEFX viral epitope pool as the positive control, an HIV-1 Nef peptide pool as the negative control, or no peptide. Here is what the overall study found, with its caveats: In convalescent patients, a median 86.3% of post-vaccine SARS-CoV-2-reactive clones were detected only after vaccination, and vaccine-specific priming was suggested by this finding. Of the vaccine-specific clones found in convalescent patients, nearly all (304 of 307) were mono-reactive for SARS-CoV-2 spike instead of being cross-reactive with common cold coronaviruses. The study included relatively few convalescent patients and did not analyze early timepoints after natural infection. The median count of SARS-CoV-2-reactive clonotypes went up from 20 to 25 after infection to some 38 after vaccination, although the change was not significant.

The CDR3 has 14 amino acids, counting the end cysteine and phenylalanine. Only CDR3 DNA remains: 42 bases, in frame from the first base. V lost 3 bases and J lost 3 bases; the stretch between them is 8 bases long. The germline V gene provides CDR1 KGHSH and CDR2 LQKENI. The method was PCR. At the Johns Hopkins FTIC core, DNA from the cultured CD4+ T cells underwent TCR sequencing with the Oncomine TCR Beta short-read assay. Genomic DNA was extracted from the cultured CD4+ T cells with the QIAamp micro DNA kit. Oncomine TCR Beta libraries from cultured CD4+ T cells were pooled using unique dual indexes and sequenced on an Illumina iSeq 100. The authors' analysis ran thus. Non-productive sequences were removed, and CDR3s that did not start with C, did not end with F or W, or were shorter than 7 amino acids were discarded. The MANAFEST web application was used to identify antigen-specific clonotypes by comparing peptide-stimulated wells against reference wells and other culture wells. For a clone to be called positive, the clone needed an FDR below 0.05, an odds ratio above 5, and a productive frequency above 0.1% in at least two of three replicate wells. Clonotypes that were significantly expanded in both SARS-CoV-2 spike wells and at least one common cold coronavirus spike condition were defined as cross-reactive. Using R version 3.6.1, CDR3 homology was evaluated through Levenshtein distances (stringdist) along with unrooted phylogenetic trees (ape). TCRdb took the public reads, trimmed them with fastp at Q25, ran MiXCR for clone calling and kept in-frame beta chains. Each CDR3 protein appears once, grouped with its most common genes and DNA. The V and J calls shown here were made by TCRdb, not taken from the authors' results. In this sample the table shows around 5,000 distinct CDR3 sequences, about 25% of which occur a single time. Approximately 25% of the sample lies in the top ten.

Interpreted using the paper, the treatment or condition label stands for: roughly 10-day PBMC culture with coronavirus spike peptide pools or control peptides (ViraFEST assay). The study used the ViraFEST assay, which expanded antigen-specific T cells with peptide pools and then identified expanded clonotypes by TCR sequencing. Positive SARS-CoV-2 PCR tests in the convalescent patients dated from March to December 2020, before Alpha, Beta and Delta variants emerged in the United States. Each well held roughly 2 million PBMCs cultured in IMDM containing roughly 5.4% human AB serum and roughly 10 IU/ml IL-2, with 8 to 10 ug/ml peptide pools added. Half of the culture medium was replaced with fresh IL-2-containing medium on days 3 and 7. After approximately eleven days of culture, CD4+ T cells were isolated by negative selection with the EasySep CD4+ T cell isolation kit. Ficoll-Paque Plus gradient centrifugation was used to isolate PBMCs from whole blood, and the isolated PBMCs were then either used fresh or cryopreserved at -140C. Triplicate wells were generally used for each culture condition.

Turning to this clonotype: What this receptor recognizes is not known. There are no base qualities to consult, and no much larger clone falls within one base.

The material sequenced was CD4+ T cells from blood, cultured in vitro, taken after SARS-CoV-2 vaccination. The source of this sequence is a human donor who had recovered from COVID-19. The chain joins TRBV18 to TRBJ2-2; the D gene cannot be resolved reliably. The nucleotides read TGTGCCAGCTCACCCGGCCCATACACCGGGGAGCTGTTTTTT. Protein translation: CASSPGPYTGELFF.